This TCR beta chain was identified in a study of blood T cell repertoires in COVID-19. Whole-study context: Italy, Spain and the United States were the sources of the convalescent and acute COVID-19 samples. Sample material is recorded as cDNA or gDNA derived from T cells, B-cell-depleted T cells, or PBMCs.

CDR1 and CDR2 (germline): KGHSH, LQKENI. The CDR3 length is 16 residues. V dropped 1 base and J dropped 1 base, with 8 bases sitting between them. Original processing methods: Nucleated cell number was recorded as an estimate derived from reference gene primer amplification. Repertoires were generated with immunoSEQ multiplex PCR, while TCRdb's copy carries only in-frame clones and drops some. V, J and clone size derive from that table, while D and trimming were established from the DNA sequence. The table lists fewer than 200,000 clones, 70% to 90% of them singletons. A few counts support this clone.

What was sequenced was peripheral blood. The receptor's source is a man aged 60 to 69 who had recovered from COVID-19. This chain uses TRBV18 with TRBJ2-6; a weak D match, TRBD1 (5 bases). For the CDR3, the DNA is TGTGCCAGCTCACCACTAGACAGTTCTGGGGCCAACGTCCTGACTTTC. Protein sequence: CASSPLDSSGANVLTF.